A single sample gave rise to the 26 T cell receptor beta chains below, sequenced in a study of metastatic and nonmetastatic thyroid tumors. TCRdb reprocessed the PCR reads using MiXCR. The table includes about 24,000 clones, roughly 19% detected once. Ahead of thyroid surgery, no patient had received treatment of any kind. Sample: blood. The receptor set was obtained from a male donor with papillary thyroid cancer or a benign thyroid nodule (not recorded which). Some clones in this sample may be carry-over from other donors' samples.

This clone was recorded many times. This chain links TRBV3-1 with TRBJ2-7; TRBD2 matches at 7 bases. The V gene's germline CDR1 is LGHDT and CDR2 YNNKEL (reference sequence). Trimming cost V 0 bases and J 4 bases; bases outside gene matches: 12. The CDR3 consists of 17 residues. The CDR3 nucleotides read TGTGCCAGCAGCCAAGACGGGACGGCATGGGGGGGGTACGAGCAGTACTTC. Translation gives CASSQDGTAWGGYEQYF.

The V call is TRBV6-2 or TRBV6-3, the J call TRBJ2-2; 7 bases are shared with TRBD1. The CDR3 runs 14 residues. Trimming at V came to 7 bases and at J to 5 bases, leaving 7 bases not matched to a gene. Looked up from germline, CDR1 is MNHEY and CDR2 is SVGEGT. The CDR3, as DNA: TGTGCCAGCAACACTCAGGGGGAGACCGGGGAGCTGTTTTTT. Amino acid sequence: CASNTQGETGELFF.

The chain joins TRBV7-6 to TRBJ2-3; maybe TRBD2 (6 bases). V lost 4 bases, J lost 2 bases, and 13 bases lay in between. This CDR3 is 15 amino acids long. Germline values: CDR1 SGHVS, CDR2 FNYEAQ. The DNA of the CDR3 is TGTGCCAGCAGCTCCTGGGGCGGGAACACAGATACGCAGTATTTT. Translated, it gives CASSSWGGNTDTQYF.

As regards this clone: A much larger clone lies one base from this, so it may be a read error. This chain uses TRBV7-9 with TRBJ1-1, with 8 bases aligning to TRBD1. Germline V gene data show CDR1 as SEHNR and CDR2 as FQNEAQ (reference sequence). The CDR3 is 13 residues long. V shed 5 bases and J 5 bases; nucleotides not matched to a gene: 4. The CDR3 region has the DNA TGTGCCAGCAGCACAGGGGGGATTACTGAAGCTTTCTTT. As protein: CASSTGGITEAFF.

The rearrangement uses TRBV5-1 and TRBJ1-1, with 9 nucleotides matching TRBD1. The CDR3 extends over 13 amino acids. V was pared by 3 bases and J by 5 bases, with 2 bases of the junction left unmatched. Germline-derived CDR1 and CDR2 are SGHRS and YFSETQ. CDR3 bases: TGCGCCAGCAGCTCGACAGGGGGGACTGAAGCTTTCTTT. Translating gives CASSSTGGTEAFF.

This clone was observed at least ten times. The V call is TRBV25-1, the J call TRBJ1-5; 7 nucleotides agree with TRBD1. Germline CDR1 is MGHDK and CDR2 is SYGVNS. CDR3 length equals 15 residues. The V gene end was trimmed by 4 bases and the J gene end by 9 bases; junction bases not matched to a gene: 12. The CDR3 reads CASSASTGFDAPQHF. The CDR3, as DNA: TGTGCCAGCAGTGCCTCGACAGGGTTTGACGCGCCCCAGCATTTT.

This clone was counted many times. V gene TRBV12-5 combines with J gene TRBJ2-1; D remains unclear. The CDR3 spans 13 residues. The V gene's germline CDR1 is LGHNT and CDR2 FRNRAP. The V end lost 3 bases, the J end lost 7 bases, and 10 bases lay between the germline ends. CDR3 region: CASGFDKGNEQFF. The CDR3 region has the DNA TGTGCTAGTGGTTTCGATAAGGGAAATGAGCAGTTCTTC.

There are a few counts of this clone. A read error may produce the germline difference seen at one junction end. The J gene is TRBJ2-1, the V gene TRBV20-1; D may be TRBD1 (7 bases). Germline CDR1 is DFQATT and CDR2 is SNEGSKA (reference sequence). This CDR3 has 17 residues. The DNA for the CDR3 is TGCAGTGCTAAAAGGGTCAGGGGGACTGGGTTCCTCAATGAGCAGCTCTTC. Translation gives CSAKRVRGTGFLNEQLF.

This clone was found many times. V and J are TRBV5-1 and TRBJ1-2; TRBD1 might be the D (5 bases). Germline-derived CDR1 and CDR2 are SGHRS and YFSETQ. V lost 0 bases and J 6 bases, leaving 6 bases between the germline ends. This CDR3 has 12 amino acids. Here the CDR3 reads CASSLGGNGYTF. The CDR3 coding sequence is TGCGCCAGCAGCTTGGGGGGGAATGGCTACACCTTC.

This clone was observed at least ten times. This sequence joins TRBV9 and TRBJ2-3; D is unresolved. The CDR3 totals 14 residues. V was pared by 2 bases and J by 6 bases, with 13 bases between. Germline assignment: CDR1 SGDLS and CDR2 YYNGEE. In DNA form, the CDR3 reads TGTGCCAGCAGCGTCCCCGAAAGCCTCGATACGCAGTATTTT. Translation: CASSVPESLDTQYF.

Concerning this clone itself: The germline gene is not matched at one end of the junction; a read error may be the cause. This chain uses TRBV12-5 with TRBJ2-2; 7 bases are a match to TRBD2. Germline-derived CDR1 and CDR2 are LGHNT and FRNRAP. The CDR3 has 17 residues. In DNA, the CDR3 is TGTGCTAGTAAGTCTAGCGGAGCCACCTTTAACACTGGGGAGCTGTTTTTT. The encoded protein is CASKSSGATFNTGELFF.

Comment on this clone: A much larger clone lies a single base off, so this may be a read error. The V gene is TRBV5-6, the J gene TRBJ1-1; D uncertain. The CDR3 contains 13 residues. CDR1 and CDR2 from the germline V gene are SGHDT and YYEEEE. The CDR3 here is CARSLGREILAFF. The CDR3, as DNA: TGTGCCCGCAGCTTGGGAAGGGAAATTTTAGCTTTCTTT.

This clone was seen only a few times. The junction shows a germline mismatch at one end, possibly a read error. This sequence joins TRBV28 and TRBJ2-7, with 7 bases identical to TRBD2. Germline V gene data show CDR1 as MDHEN and CDR2 as SYDVKM. This CDR3 spans 14 amino acids. The CDR3 coding sequence is TGTTCCAGCACCCTGGGAGTAGCGGGCTACGAGCAGTACTTC. This codes for CSSTLGVAGYEQYF.

Only a few counts were recorded for this clone. V usage is TRBV9 and J usage is TRBJ2-1; the D is unclear. Deletions cut 4 bases from V and 8 bases from J, with 10 bases between. CDR1 is SGDLS, CDR2 YYNGEE, per germline. There are 12 residues in the CDR3. In DNA form, the CDR3 reads TGTGCCAGCAGCCCCCGAGAGGATGAGCAGTTCTTC. It is translated as CASSPREDEQFF. Full variable domain (outside the CDR3, taken from reference TRBV9 and TRBJ2-1): DSGVTQTPKHLITATGQRVTLRCSPRSGDLSVYWYQQSLDQGLQFLIQYYNGEERAKGNILERFSAQQFPDLHSELNLSSLELGDSALYFCASSPREDEQFFGPGTRLTVL.

This clone rates as medium-sized (0.01 to 0.1%). The rearrangement uses TRBV6-4 and TRBJ2-1, with 11 bases matching TRBD2. This CDR3 is 14 amino acids long. Germline CDR1 is MRHNA and CDR2 is SNTAGT. Trimming at V came to 2 bases and at J to 6 bases, leaving 0 bases not matched to a gene. Here the CDR3 DNA reads TGTGCCAGCAGTGACGGGACTAGCGGCAATGAGCAGTTCTTC. This gives the protein CASSDGTSGNEQFF.

Comments on this clone: The germline gene is not matched at one end of the junction; a read error may be the cause. V is TRBV7-8 and J is TRBJ2-3; D remains unclear. The CDR3 spans 11 residues. Germline CDR1 reads SGHVS; CDR2 reads FQNEAQ. The CDR3, as DNA: TGTACCAGCACCACCGGATATACGCAGTATTTT. It yields the protein CTSTTGYTQYF.

A word on this clone: The germline gene is not matched at one end of the junction; a read error may be the cause. The sample carries other DNA sequences with the same CDR3. The gene calls are TRBV28 and TRBJ2-6; tentative D call: TRBD1 (5 bases). The V gene's germline CDR1 is MDHEN and CDR2 SYDVKM. CDR3 length: 17 amino acids. DNA for the CDR3: TGTGCCAGCAGTTTTCAGGGTATCCCTTCTGGTGCCAACGTCCTGACTTTC. This gives the protein CASSFQGIPSGANVLTF. The variable domain in full, completed from reference TRBV28 and TRBJ2-6, reads DVKVTQSSRYLVKRTGEKVFLECVQDMDHENMFWYRQDPGLGLRLIYFSYDVKMKEKGDIPEGYSVSREKKERFSLILESASTNQTSMYLCASSFQGIPSGANVLTFGAGSRLTVL.

The chain uses TRBV20-1 and TRBJ2-1, with D possibly being TRBD1 or TRBD2 (6 bases each). Trimming pared 2 bases from V and 7 bases from J, leaving 15 bases between. The germline V gene has CDR1 DFQATT and CDR2 SNEGSKA (reference sequence). There are 14 residues in the CDR3. The CDR3 region has the DNA TGCAGTGCTAGACGAGGGGGGCACCGAAATGAGCAGTTCTTC. Its translation: CSARRGGHRNEQFF.

As regards this clone: The same CDR3 can be traced to other DNA sequences in this sample. The J gene is TRBJ2-3, the V gene TRBV5-4, with D possibly being TRBD2 (6 bases). Per the germline V gene, CDR1 is SGHNT and CDR2 is YYREEE (reference sequence). With 3 bases removed from V and 6 bases from J, the gap between germline ends came to 14 bases. There are 14 residues in the CDR3. CDR3 region: CASSSEGRGDTQYF. Written as DNA, the CDR3 is TGTGCCAGCAGCTCGGAGGGCCGTGGTGATACGCAGTATTTT.

By share of the sample, this clone is medium-sized. The rearrangement links TRBV28 to TRBJ1-2; 7 nucleotides line up with TRBD1. With V trimmed by 5 bases and J by 6 bases, 6 bases remained unmatched. Germline V gene data show CDR1 as MDHEN and CDR2 as SYDVKM. The CDR3 runs to 13 residues. The CDR3 DNA sequence: TGTGCCAGCAGTGGACAGGATCTAAATGGCTACACCTTC. Translated: CASSGQDLNGYTF.

By proportion, this clone is medium-sized. The J gene is TRBJ1-1, the V gene TRBV6-1, with 7 bases fitting TRBD1. This CDR3 has 16 residues. J was trimmed by 1 base and V by 5 bases; bases with no gene match: 10. Germline values: CDR1 MNHNS, CDR2 SASEGT. As DNA, the CDR3 is TGTGCCAGCAGTCCTGTACAGGGGCTATGGAACACTGAAGCTTTCTTT. It encodes CASSPVQGLWNTEAFF.

This clone was seen only a few times. This rearrangement joins TRBV12-3 or TRBV12-4 to TRBJ1-6, with 8 bases that match TRBD1. The CDR3 length is 14 residues. V lost 6 bases, J lost 5 bases, and 3 bases stayed unmatched. The DNA for the CDR3 is TGTGCCAGCAGACGGACAGGGCATAATTCACCCCTCCACTTT. Its protein product is CASRRTGHNSPLHF.

This sequence joins TRBV11-1 and TRBJ1-2; possibly TRBD1 for D (6 bases). This CDR3 is 16 amino acids long. Per germline, CDR1 SGHAT and CDR2 FQDESV (reference sequence). Deletions cut 0 bases from V and 0 bases from J, with 11 bases between. CDR3 sequence: CASSLAAGAPNYGYTF. The CDR3 DNA reads as TGTGCCAGCAGCTTAGCAGCAGGGGCCCCTAACTATGGCTACACCTTC.

This clone was seen at least ten times. A much larger clone is a single base away; this may be a read error. No conserved phenylalanine or tryptophan is present at the end of the CDR3, so a read error is the likely explanation. The chain employs TRBV20-1 and TRBJ1-6; TRBD1 matches 11 bases. J gave up 8 bases and V 1 base, and 1 base lay outside the gene matches. The CDR3 is made up of 14 amino acids. The germline CDR1 and CDR2 sequences are DFQATT and SNEGSKA (reference sequence). For the CDR3, the DNA is TGCAGTGCTAGAGGGACAGGGGGCGATTCACCCCTCCACCTT. Translating gives CSARGTGGDSPLHL.

This clone is labeled as medium-sized. V and J are TRBV5-1 and TRBJ2-2; 7 bases line up with TRBD2. J was trimmed by 7 bases and V by 6 bases; bases with no gene match: 9. This CDR3 has 14 residues. From germline, CDR1 is SGHRS and CDR2 YFSETQ. This CDR3 reads CASNVGGPIGELFF. The CDR3 DNA follows: TGCGCCAGCAATGTGGGAGGGCCCATCGGGGAGCTGTTTTTT.

This clone was detected ten times or more. The junction differs from germline at one of its ends, possibly a read error. Other nucleotide sequences from this sample produce the same CDR3. The chain couples TRBV5-1 to TRBJ1-1; 9 bases are a match to TRBD1. The CDR3 runs 14 residues. Germline V CDR1 and CDR2: SGHRS, YFSETQ. The CDR3: CASSSQGALTEAFF. CDR3 coding DNA: TGCGCCAGCAGCTCACAGGGGGCCCTCACTGAAGCATTCTTT.